The entry that follows covers one TCR beta chain sequence. Its antigen is not identified. This entry is derived from a study of identical twins. General study findings and limits: Twins shared beta out-of-frame sequences in excess, but this excess was weaker.

A single record per CDR3 protein comes from TCRdb applying MiXCR to the 5' RACE reads. The table shows about 150,000 distinct CDR3 sequences, with 3% to 4% occurring only once. Between the trimmed V and J ends, which lost 7 bases and 3 bases, there was a span of 20 bases. CDR1 KGHSH and CDR2 LQKENI come from the germline V gene. The CDR3 is 16 amino acids. The sequencing sample was made of memory T cells sorted from blood. The V and J genes are TRBV18 and TRBJ2-3; D not resolved. The source of this sequence is a man aged 18 to 35 in good health. The CDR3 DNA reads TGTGCCAGCTTACCCGAACTTCCTCGACCGACAGATACGCAGTATTTT. Its protein product is CASLPELPRPTDTQYF.